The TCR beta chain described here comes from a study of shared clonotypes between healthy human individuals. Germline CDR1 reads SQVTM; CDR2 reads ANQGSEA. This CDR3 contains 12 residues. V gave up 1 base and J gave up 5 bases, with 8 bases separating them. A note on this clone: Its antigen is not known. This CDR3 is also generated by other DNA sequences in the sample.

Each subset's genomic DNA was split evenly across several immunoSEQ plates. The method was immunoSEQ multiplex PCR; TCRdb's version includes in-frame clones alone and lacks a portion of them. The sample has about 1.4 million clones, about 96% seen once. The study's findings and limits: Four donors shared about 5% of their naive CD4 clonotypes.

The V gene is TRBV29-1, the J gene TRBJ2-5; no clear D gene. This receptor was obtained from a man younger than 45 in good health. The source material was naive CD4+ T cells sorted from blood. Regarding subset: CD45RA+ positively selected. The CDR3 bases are TGCAGCGTTGAAGGGGTTGGCGAGACCCAGTACTTC. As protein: CSVEGVGETQYF.